This T cell receptor beta chain emerged from a study of CXCR3-negative and CXCR3-positive naive CD8 T cells. Looking at the study overall: Every library held about 1.5 +/- 0.3 million TRB reads, and the total came to approximately 140 million.

Concerning this clonotype itself: As yet, its antigen is unknown.

Germline-derived CDR1 and CDR2 are SEHNR and FQNEAQ (reference sequence). The CDR3 is 16 amino acids. The method, 5' RACE with UMI labels, was used to prepare the TRB cDNA libraries. TCRdb reprocessed the 5' RACE reads and keeps a single row for each CDR3 protein, giving no DNA. This repertoire includes over 70,000 distinct CDR3 sequences. Notes on the study in general: For the naive subsets, surface CD5 was similar, and TCR strength was inferred from TRB CDR3 properties.

The V call is TRBV7-9, the J call TRBJ1-5. Material: naive CXCR3- CD8+ T cells from blood. The subset is: CD45RO-CCR7+CD27+CD95- naive CD8+ T cells lacking CXCR3 (TNR3-). The TCR sequence derives from a human donor in good health. Some clones in this sample may be carry-over from other donors' samples. The CDR3 sequence is CASSQGSGFVNQPQHF.